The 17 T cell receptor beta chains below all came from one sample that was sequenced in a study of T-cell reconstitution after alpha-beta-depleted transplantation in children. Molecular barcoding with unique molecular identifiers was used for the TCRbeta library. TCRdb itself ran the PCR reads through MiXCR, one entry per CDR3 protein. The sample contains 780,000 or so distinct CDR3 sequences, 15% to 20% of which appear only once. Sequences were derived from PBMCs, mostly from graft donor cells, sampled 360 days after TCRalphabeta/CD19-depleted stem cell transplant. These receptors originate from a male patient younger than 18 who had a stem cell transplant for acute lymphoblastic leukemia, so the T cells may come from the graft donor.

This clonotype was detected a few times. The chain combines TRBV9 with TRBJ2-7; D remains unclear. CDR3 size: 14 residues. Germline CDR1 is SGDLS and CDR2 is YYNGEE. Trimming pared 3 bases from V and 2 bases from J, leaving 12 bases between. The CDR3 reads CASSASDGPYEQYF. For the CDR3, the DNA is TGTGCCAGCAGCGCATCCGATGGACCCTACGAGCAGTACTTC.

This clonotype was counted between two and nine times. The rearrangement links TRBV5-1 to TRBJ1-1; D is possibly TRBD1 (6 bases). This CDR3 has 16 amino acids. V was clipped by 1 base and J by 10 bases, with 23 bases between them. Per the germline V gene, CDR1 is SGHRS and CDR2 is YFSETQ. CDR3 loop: CASSLSQLRTAQRAFF. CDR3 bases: TGCGCCAGCAGCTTGTCCCAATTACGGACAGCCCAAAGAGCTTTCTTT.

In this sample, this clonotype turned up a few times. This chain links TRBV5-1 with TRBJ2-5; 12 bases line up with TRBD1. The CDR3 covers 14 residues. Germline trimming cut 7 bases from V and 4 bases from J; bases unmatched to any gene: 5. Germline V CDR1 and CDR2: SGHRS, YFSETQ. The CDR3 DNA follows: TGCGCCAGCCAAAGGGACAGGGGGCTAGAGACCCAGTACTTC. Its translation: CASQRDRGLETQYF.

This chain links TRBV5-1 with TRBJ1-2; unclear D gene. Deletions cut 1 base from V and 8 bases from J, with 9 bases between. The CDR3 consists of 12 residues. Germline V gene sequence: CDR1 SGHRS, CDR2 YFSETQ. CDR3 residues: CASSLFGGGYTF. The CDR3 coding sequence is TGCGCCAGCAGCTTGTTCGGAGGAGGCTACACCTTC. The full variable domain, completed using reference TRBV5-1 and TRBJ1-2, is KAGVTQTPRYLIKTRGQQVTLSCSPISGHRSVSWYQQTPGQGLQFLFEYFSETQRNKGNFPGRFSGRQFSNSRSEMNVSTLELGDSALYLCASSLFGGGYTFGSGTRLTVV.

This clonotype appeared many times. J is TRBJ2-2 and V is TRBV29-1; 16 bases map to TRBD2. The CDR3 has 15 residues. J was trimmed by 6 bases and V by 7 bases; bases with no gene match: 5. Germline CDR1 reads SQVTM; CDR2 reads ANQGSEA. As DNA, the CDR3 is TGCAGCGGACGGGGACTAGCGGGAGGGGCCGGGGAGCTGTTTTTT. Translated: CSGRGLAGGAGELFF.

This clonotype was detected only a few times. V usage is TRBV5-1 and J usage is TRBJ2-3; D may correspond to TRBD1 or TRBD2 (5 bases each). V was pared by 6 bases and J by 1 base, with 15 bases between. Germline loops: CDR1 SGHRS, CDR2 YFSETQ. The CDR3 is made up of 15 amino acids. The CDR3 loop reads CASKTGPGGTDTQYF. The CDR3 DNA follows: TGCGCCAGCAAAACAGGCCCCGGGGGCACAGATACGCAGTATTTT.

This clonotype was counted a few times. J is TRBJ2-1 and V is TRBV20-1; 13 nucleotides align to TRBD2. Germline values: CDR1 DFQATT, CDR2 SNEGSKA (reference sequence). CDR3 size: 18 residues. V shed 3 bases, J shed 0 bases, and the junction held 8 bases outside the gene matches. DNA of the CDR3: TGCAGTGCTAGGGGACTAGCGGGGCCTCTTACCTCCTACAATGAGCAGTTCTTC. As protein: CSARGLAGPLTSYNEQFF.

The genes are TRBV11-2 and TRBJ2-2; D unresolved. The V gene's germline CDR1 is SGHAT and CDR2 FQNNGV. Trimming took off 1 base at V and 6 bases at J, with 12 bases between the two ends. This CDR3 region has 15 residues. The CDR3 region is CASSLGIGLAGELFF. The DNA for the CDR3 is TGTGCCAGCAGCTTAGGTATAGGGCTGGCCGGGGAGCTGTTTTTT.

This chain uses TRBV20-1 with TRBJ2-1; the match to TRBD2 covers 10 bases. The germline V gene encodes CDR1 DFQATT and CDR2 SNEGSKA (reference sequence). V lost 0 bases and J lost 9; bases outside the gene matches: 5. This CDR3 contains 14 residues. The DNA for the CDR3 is TGCAGTGCTAGAGATCGGCTAGCGGGAGTTGAGCAGTTCTTC. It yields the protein CSARDRLAGVEQFF.

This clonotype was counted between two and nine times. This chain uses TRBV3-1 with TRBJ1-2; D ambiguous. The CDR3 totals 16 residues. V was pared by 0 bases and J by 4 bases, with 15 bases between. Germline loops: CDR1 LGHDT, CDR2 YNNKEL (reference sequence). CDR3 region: CASSQDGPAERYGYTF. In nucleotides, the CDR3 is TGTGCCAGCAGCCAAGACGGACCAGCCGAGCGCTATGGCTACACCTTC.

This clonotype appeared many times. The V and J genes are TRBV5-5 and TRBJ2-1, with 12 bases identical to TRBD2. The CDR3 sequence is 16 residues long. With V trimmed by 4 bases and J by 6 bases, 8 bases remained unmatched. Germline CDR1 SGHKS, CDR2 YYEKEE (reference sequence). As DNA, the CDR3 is TGTGCCAGCAGCCCGAAGACTAGCGGGAGTACCAATGAGCAGTTCTTC. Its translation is CASSPKTSGSTNEQFF.

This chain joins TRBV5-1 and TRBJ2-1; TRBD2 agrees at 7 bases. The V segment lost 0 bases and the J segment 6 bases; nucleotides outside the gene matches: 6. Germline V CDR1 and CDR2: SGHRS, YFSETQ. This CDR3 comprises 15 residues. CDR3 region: CASSLVGLVGNEQFF. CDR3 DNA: TGCGCCAGCAGCTTGGTTGGACTAGTCGGCAATGAGCAGTTCTTC.

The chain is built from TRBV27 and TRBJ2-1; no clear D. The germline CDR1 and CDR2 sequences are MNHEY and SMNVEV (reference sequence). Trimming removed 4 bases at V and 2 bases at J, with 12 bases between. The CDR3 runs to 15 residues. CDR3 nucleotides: TGTGCCAGCAGTTGGCTGGGGATTCCCTACAATGAGCAGTTCTTC. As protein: CASSWLGIPYNEQFF.

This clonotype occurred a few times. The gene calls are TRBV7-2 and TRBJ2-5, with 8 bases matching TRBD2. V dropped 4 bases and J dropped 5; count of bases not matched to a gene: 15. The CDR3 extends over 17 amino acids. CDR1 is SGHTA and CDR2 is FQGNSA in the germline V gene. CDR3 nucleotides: TGTGCCAGCAGCTCCGTCGGGACTAGGCATGCGGGGGAGACCCAGTACTTC. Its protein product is CASSSVGTRHAGETQYF. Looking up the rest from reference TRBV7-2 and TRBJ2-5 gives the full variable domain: GAGVSQSPSNKVTEKGKDVELRCDPISGHTALYWYRQSLGQGLEFLIYFQGNSAPDKSGLPSDRFSAERTGGSVSTLTIQRTQQEDSAVYLCASSSVGTRHAGETQYFGPGTRLLVL.

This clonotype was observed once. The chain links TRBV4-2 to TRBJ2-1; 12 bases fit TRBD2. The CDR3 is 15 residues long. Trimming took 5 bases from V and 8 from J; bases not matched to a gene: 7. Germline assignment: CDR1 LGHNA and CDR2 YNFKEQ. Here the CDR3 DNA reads TGTGCCAGCAGCTCCCTCCTAGCGGGAGGGGATGAGCAGTTCTTC. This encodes CASSSLLAGGDEQFF.

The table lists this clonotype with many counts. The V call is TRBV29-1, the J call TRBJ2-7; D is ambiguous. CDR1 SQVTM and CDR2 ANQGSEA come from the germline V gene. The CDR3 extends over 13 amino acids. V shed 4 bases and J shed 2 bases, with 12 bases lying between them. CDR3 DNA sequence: TGCAGCGTTGTTGACGATAAGCCCTACGAGCAGTACTTC. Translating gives CSVVDDKPYEQYF.

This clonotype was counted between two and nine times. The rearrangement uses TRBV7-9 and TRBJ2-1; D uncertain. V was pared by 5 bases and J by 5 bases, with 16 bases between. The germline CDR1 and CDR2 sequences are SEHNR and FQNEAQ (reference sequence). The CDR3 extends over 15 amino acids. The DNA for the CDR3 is TGTGCCAGCAGCGATATAGAGATACGGAACAATGAGCAGTTCTTC. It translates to CASSDIEIRNNEQFF.